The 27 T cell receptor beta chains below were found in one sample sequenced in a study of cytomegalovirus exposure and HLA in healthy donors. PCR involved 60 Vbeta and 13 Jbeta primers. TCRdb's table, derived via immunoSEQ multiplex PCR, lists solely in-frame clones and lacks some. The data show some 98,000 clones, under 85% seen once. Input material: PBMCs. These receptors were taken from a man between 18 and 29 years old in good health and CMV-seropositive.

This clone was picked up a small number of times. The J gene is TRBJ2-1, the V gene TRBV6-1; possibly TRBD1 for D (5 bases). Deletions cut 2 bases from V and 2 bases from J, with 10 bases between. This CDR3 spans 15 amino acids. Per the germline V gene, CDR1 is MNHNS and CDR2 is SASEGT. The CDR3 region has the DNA TGTGCCAGCAGTGAACACAGGCAGGCCTACAATGAGCAGTTCTTC. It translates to CASSEHRQAYNEQFF.

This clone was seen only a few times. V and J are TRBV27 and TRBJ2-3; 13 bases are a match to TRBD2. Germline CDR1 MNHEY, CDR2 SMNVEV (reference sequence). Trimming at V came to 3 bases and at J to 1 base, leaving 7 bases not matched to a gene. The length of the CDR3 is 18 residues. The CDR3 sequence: CASSLILAGGPGTDTQYF. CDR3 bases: TGTGCCAGCAGTTTGATACTAGCGGGGGGGCCTGGCACAGATACGCAGTATTTT.

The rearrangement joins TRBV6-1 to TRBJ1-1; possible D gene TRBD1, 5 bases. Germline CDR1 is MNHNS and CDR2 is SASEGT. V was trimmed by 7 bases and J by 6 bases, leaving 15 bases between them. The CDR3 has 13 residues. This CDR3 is CASTPVRGSEAFF. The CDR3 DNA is TGTGCCAGCACGCCAGTAAGGGGCTCTGAAGCTTTCTTT.

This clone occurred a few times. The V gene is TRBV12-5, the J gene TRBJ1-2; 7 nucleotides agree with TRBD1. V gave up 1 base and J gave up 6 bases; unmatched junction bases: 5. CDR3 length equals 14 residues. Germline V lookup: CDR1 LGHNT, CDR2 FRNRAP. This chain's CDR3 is CASGLATGVHGYTF. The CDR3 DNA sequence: TGTGCTAGTGGTTTGGCCACAGGGGTCCATGGCTACACCTTC. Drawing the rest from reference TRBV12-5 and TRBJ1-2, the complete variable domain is DARVTQTPRHKVTEMGQEVTMRCQPILGHNTVFWYRQTMMQGLELLAYFRNRAPLDDSGMPKDRFSAEMPDATLATLKIQPSEPRDSAVYFCASGLATGVHGYTFGSGTRLTVV.

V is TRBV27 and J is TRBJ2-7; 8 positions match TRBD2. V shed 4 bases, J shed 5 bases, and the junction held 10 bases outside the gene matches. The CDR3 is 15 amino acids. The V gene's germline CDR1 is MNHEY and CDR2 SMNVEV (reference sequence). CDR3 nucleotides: TGTGCCAGCAGTTCGTCGGGGGGGGCCTACAACGAGCAGTACTTC. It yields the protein CASSSSGGAYNEQYF.

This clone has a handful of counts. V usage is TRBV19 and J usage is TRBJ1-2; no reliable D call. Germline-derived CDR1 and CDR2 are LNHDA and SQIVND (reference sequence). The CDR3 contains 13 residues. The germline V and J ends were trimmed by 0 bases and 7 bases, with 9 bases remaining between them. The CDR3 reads CASSIEMRGGYTF. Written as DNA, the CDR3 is TGTGCCAGTAGTATAGAGATGCGGGGTGGCTACACCTTC.

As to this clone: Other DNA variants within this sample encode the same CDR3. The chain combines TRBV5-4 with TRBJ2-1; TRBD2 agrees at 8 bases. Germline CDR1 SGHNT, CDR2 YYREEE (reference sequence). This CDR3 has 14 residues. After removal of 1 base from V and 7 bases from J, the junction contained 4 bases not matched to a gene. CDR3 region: CASSLRGGRNEQFF. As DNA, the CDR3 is TGTGCCAGCAGCTTGCGGGGGGGCCGGAATGAGCAGTTCTTC. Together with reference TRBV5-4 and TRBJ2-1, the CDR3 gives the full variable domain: ETGVTQSPTHLIKTRGQQVTLRCSSQSGHNTVSWYQQALGQGPQFIFQYYREEENGRGNFPPRFSGLQFPNYSSELNVNALELDDSALYLCASSLRGGRNEQFFGPGTRLTVL.

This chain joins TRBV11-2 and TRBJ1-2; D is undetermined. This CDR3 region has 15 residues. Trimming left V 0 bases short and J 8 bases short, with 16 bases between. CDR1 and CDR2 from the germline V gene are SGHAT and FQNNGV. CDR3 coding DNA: TGTGCCAGCAGCTTAGATGTGAGCCCACCCGGGGGCTACACCTTC. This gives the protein CASSLDVSPPGGYTF. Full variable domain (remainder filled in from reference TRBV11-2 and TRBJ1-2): EAGVAQSPRYKIIEKRQSVAFWCNPISGHATLYWYQQILGQGPKLLIQFQNNGVVDDSQLPKDRFSAERLKGVDSTLKIQPAKLEDSAVYLCASSLDVSPPGGYTFGSGTRLTVV.

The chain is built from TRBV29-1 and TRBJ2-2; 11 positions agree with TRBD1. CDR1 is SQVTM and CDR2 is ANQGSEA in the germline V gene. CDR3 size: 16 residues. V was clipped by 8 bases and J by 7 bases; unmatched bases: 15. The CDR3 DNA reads TGCAGCACCCTAGGGGGACAGGGGGATCGTGGCGGGGAGCTGTTTTTT. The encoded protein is CSTLGGQGDRGGELFF.

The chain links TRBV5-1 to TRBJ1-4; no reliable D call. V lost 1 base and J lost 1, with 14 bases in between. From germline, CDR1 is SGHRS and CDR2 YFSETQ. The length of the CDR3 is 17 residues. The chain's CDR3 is CASSLYSPGRTNEKLFF. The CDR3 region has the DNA TGCGCCAGCAGCTTGTATTCCCCCGGGAGAACTAATGAAAAACTGTTTTTT. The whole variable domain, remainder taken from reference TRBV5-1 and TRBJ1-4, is KAGVTQTPRYLIKTRGQQVTLSCSPISGHRSVSWYQQTPGQGLQFLFEYFSETQRNKGNFPGRFSGRQFSNSRSEMNVSTLELGDSALYLCASSLYSPGRTNEKLFFGSGTQLSVL.

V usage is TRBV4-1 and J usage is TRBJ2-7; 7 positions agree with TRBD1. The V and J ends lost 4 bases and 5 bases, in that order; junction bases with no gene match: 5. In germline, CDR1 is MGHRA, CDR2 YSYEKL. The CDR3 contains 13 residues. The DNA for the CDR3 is TGCGCCAGCAGCCCCAGGGGGTACGACGAGCAGTACTTC. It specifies CASSPRGYDEQYF.

Here the CDR3 DNA reads TGTGCCAGCAGTTTAGATTTCCGGCGGGGGGGCCGAGGAGATACGCAGTATTTT. The encoded protein is CASSLDFRRGGRGDTQYF. The chain links TRBV27 to TRBJ2-3; 9 positions agree with TRBD2. This CDR3 is 18 amino acids long. V was pared by 2 bases and J by 5 bases, with 14 bases of the junction left unmatched. Germline CDR1 reads MNHEY; CDR2 reads SMNVEV (reference sequence).

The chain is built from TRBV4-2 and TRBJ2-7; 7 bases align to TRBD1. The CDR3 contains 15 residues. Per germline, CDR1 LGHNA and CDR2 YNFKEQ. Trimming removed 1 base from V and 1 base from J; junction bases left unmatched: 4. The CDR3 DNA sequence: TGTGCCAGCAGCCAAGGGACAGGACCGTCCTACGAGCAGTACTTC. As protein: CASSQGTGPSYEQYF.

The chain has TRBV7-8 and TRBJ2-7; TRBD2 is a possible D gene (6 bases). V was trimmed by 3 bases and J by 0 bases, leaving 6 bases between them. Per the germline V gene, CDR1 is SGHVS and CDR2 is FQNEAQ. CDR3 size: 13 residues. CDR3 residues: CASSFGGSYEQYF. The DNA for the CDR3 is TGTGCCAGCAGCTTCGGGGGCTCCTACGAGCAGTACTTC. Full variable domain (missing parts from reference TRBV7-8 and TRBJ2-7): GAGVSQSPRYKVAKRGQDVALRCDPISGHVSLFWYQQALGQGPEFLTYFQNEAQLDKSGLPSDRFFAERPEGSVSTLKIQRTQQEDSAVYLCASSFGGSYEQYFGPGTRLTVT.

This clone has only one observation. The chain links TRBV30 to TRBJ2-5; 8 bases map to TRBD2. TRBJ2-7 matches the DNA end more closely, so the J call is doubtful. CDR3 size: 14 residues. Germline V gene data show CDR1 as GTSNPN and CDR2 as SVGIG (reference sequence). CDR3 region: CAWSKGLGTYEQYF. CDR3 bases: TGTGCCTGGAGTAAGGGACTAGGAACCTACGAGCAGTACTTC.

The CDR3 nucleotides are TGTGCCATTGGGACAGGGGGCATCGGCTACACCTTC. This translates into CAIGTGGIGYTF. V usage is TRBV15 and J usage is TRBJ1-2; TRBD1 matches at 12 bases. The germline V gene has CDR1 LNHNV and CDR2 YYDKDF (reference sequence). V dropped 10 bases and J dropped 8; count of bases not matched to a gene: 5. The CDR3 totals 12 residues.

CDR3 DNA sequence: TGCAGCGTTGTGAGGCTAGCGGGGGGCCCCCTCTCCTACGAGCAGTACTTC. Translation gives CSVVRLAGGPLSYEQYF. V gene TRBV29-1 combines with J gene TRBJ2-7; 11 bases align to TRBD2. V lost 4 bases to trimming and J lost 0 bases; unmatched junction nucleotides: 11. The CDR3 totals 17 residues. Germline V gives CDR1 SQVTM, CDR2 ANQGSEA.

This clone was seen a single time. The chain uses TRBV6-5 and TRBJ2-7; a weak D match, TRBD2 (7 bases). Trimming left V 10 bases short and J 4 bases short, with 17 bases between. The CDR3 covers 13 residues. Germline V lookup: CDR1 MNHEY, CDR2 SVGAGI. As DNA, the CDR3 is TGTGCCACCAAAGGGGGGGGCCTTTACGAGCAGTACTTC. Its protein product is CATKGGGLYEQYF.

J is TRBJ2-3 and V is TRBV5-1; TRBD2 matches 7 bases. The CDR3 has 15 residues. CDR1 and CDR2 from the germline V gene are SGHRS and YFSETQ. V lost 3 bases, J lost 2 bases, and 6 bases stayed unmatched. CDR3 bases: TGCGCCAGCAGCTCGGGGGGACCTTACACAGATACGCAGTATTTT. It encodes CASSSGGPYTDTQYF.

CDR3 in DNA: TGCGCCAGCAGCTTGGCCTCCCAGGGCGCCGGGGAGCTGTTTTTT. Protein: CASSLASQGAGELFF. This chain links TRBV5-1 with TRBJ2-2; weak D call: TRBD1 (5 bases). V was pared by 0 bases and J by 6 bases, with 12 bases between. Germline V gives CDR1 SGHRS, CDR2 YFSETQ. The CDR3 sequence is 15 residues long.

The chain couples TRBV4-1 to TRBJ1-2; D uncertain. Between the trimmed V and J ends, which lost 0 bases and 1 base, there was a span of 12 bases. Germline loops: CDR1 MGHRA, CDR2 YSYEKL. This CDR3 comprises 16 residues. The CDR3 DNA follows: TGCGCCAGCAGCCAAGAGTTAACGGGTTTTAACTATGGCTACACCTTC. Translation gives CASSQELTGFNYGYTF.

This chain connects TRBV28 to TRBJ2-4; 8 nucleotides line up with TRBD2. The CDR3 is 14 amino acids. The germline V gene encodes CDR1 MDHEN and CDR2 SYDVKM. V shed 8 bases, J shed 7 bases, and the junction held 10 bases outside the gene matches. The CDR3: CASRSGGDKNIQYF. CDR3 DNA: TGTGCCAGCCGAAGCGGGGGCGACAAGAACATTCAGTACTTC.

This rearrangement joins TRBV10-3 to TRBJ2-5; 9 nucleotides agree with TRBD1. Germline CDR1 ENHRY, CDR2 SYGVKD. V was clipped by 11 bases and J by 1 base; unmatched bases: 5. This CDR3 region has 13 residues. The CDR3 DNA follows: TGTGCCGCGGGGACAGGGACCCAAGAGACCCAGTACTTC. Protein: CAAGTGTQETQYF.

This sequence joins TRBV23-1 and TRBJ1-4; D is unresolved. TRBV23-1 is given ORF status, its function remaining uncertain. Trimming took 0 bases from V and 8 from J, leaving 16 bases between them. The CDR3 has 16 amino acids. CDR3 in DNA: TGCGCCAGCAGTCAATCAGAAACAGATAATGGAGAAAAACTGTTTTTT. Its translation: CASSQSETDNGEKLFF.

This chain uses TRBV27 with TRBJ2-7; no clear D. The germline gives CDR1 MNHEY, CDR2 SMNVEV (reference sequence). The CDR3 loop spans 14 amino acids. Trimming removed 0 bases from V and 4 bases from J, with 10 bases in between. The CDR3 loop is CASSLSTLGYEQYF. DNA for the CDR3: TGTGCCAGCAGTTTATCAACTCTAGGATACGAGCAGTACTTC.

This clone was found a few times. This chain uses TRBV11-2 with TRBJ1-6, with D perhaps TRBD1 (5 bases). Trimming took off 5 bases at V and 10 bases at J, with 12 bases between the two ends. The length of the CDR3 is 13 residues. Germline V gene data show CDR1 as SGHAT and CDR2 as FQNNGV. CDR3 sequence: CASSQGVASPLHF. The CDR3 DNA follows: TGTGCCAGCAGCCAAGGGGTTGCCTCACCCCTCCACTTT.

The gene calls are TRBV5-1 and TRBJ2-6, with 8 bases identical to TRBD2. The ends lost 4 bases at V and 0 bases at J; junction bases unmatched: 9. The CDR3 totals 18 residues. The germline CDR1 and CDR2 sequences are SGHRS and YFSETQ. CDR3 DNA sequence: TGCGCCAGCAGCCACGGACTAGCTCCCAGCTCTGGGGCCAACGTCCTGACTTTC. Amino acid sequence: CASSHGLAPSSGANVLTF.